A single sample is the source of the 8 T cell receptor beta chains below, sequenced in a study of brain T cells in children with intractable seizures. Measured with immunoSEQ multiplex PCR; TCRdb has only the in-frame clones, and not every one. The table has about 110,000 clones, 90% to 95% seen once. The source material was peripheral blood, sampled at surgery. The receptor source for this set is a boy under two years old with hemimegalencephaly and intractable seizures.

The table lists this clone with a count of one. The V gene is TRBV25-1, the J gene TRBJ2-3; D unresolved. Trimming took 4 bases from V and 4 from J, leaving 3 bases between them. Germline CDR1 and CDR2: MGHDK and SYGVNS. The CDR3 contains 11 residues. DNA for the CDR3: TGTGCCAGCAGTGTTGCAGATACGCAGTATTTT. Its protein product is CASSVADTQYF.

The rearrangement links TRBV7-9 to TRBJ2-3; TRBD2 matches 14 bases. In germline, CDR1 is SEHNR, CDR2 FQNEAQ (reference sequence). V lost 1 base to trimming and J lost 2 bases; unmatched junction nucleotides: 5. The CDR3 contains 18 residues. This CDR3 is CASSLGGLAGATTDTQYF. CDR3 coding DNA: TGTGCCAGCAGCTTAGGGGGACTAGCGGGAGCAACCACAGATACGCAGTATTTT.

This clone was recorded only once. The CDR3 reads CATSDSTGGWADTQYF. Here the CDR3 DNA reads TGTGCCACCAGTGACTCGACAGGGGGCTGGGCAGATACGCAGTATTTT. J is TRBJ2-3 and V is TRBV24-1; 10 positions match TRBD1. Germline V CDR1 and CDR2: KGHDR, SFDVKD. The CDR3 totals 16 residues. The ends lost 4 bases at V and 4 bases at J; junction bases unmatched: 7.

The chain employs TRBV10-3 and TRBJ2-1; 9 bases agree with TRBD1. CDR1 is ENHRY, CDR2 SYGVKD, per germline. The CDR3 runs 14 residues. V shed 4 bases and J 7 bases; nucleotides not matched to a gene: 5. CDR3 sequence reads: CAISAGQGRNEQFF. DNA of the CDR3: TGTGCCATCAGTGCGGGACAGGGAAGGAATGAGCAGTTCTTC.

This chain joins TRBV28 and TRBJ2-3; D not certain. There are 16 residues in the CDR3. Trimming stripped 3 bases from V and 4 bases from J, with 17 bases between. Germline V lookup: CDR1 MDHEN, CDR2 SYDVKM. The CDR3 sequence: CASSLGWLTTSDTQYF. In DNA form, the CDR3 reads TGTGCCAGCAGTTTGGGTTGGCTTACCACTTCAGATACGCAGTATTTT.

This chain links TRBV28 with TRBJ2-3, with D tentatively TRBD1 or TRBD2 (5 bases each). Germline CDR1 MDHEN, CDR2 SYDVKM. Between the trimmed V and J ends, which lost 3 bases and 4 bases, there was a span of 17 bases. This CDR3 is built from 16 residues. CDR3: CASSFGANGGPDTQYF. CDR3 in DNA: TGTGCCAGCAGTTTTGGGGCAAATGGAGGCCCAGATACGCAGTATTTT.

The chain combines TRBV19 with TRBJ2-1; the D is unclear. CDR3 size: 15 residues. CDR1 is LNHDA and CDR2 is SQIVND in the germline V gene (reference sequence). The V end lost 3 bases, the J end lost 0 bases, and 9 bases lay between the germline ends. The CDR3 loop reads CASSIRRSSYNEQFF. The CDR3 coding sequence is TGTGCCAGTAGTATTCGGCGGAGCTCCTACAATGAGCAGTTCTTC.

The CDR3 loop is CASRSGHPQETQYF. CDR3 nucleotide sequence: TGTGCCAGTAGATCGGGACACCCGCAAGAGACCCAGTACTTC. The chain couples TRBV19 to TRBJ2-5; TRBD1 might be the D (6 bases). Germline V CDR1 and CDR2: LNHDA, SQIVND (reference sequence). The CDR3 totals 14 residues. The ends were cut back, 6 bases at V and 2 bases at J, with 13 bases in the middle. Drawing the rest from reference TRBV19 and TRBJ2-5, the complete variable domain is DGGITQSPKYLFRKEGQNVTLSCEQNLNHDAMYWYRQDPGQGLRLIYYSQIVNDFQKGDIAEGYSVSREKKESFPLTVTSAQKNPTAFYLCASRSGHPQETQYFGPGTRLLVL.